This is a list of T cell receptor beta chains from one sample in a study of siplizumab effects on memory and regulatory T cells. TCRdb's copy holds only in-frame clones and misses some; the assay was immunoSEQ multiplex PCR. This repertoire shows roughly 100,000 clones, 92% found once; its top ten account for roughly 1.1%. Input material: CD4+ T cells sorted from blood. The source is a human donor in good health. The CDR3 runs from the conserved cysteine through the conserved F or W. D genes are given only for firm matches. Size is omitted from some rows. Given values are once, few, many or a class for expanded clones.

j_gene,abundance,v_gene,d_gene,CDR3nt,CDR3aa
TRBJ2-3,NA,TRBV7-9,NA,TGTGCCAGCAGCTTAAGTCAGGCCACAGATACGCAGTATTTT,CASSLSQATDTQYF
TRBJ2-1,NA,TRBV10-1,TRBD2,TGCGCCAGCAGTGAGTCTGGGCGGGCGGGAGGCCGTCACAATGAGCAGTTCTTC,CASSESGRAGGRHNEQFF
TRBJ1-4,NA,TRBV2,NA,TGTGCCAGCAGGACGACGACAACTAATGAAAAACTGTTTTTT,CASRTTTTNEKLFF
TRBJ2-6,NA,TRBV5-1,NA,TGCGCCAGCAGCTTTACCCAGGGTGGGATCTCTGGGGCCAACGTCCTGACTTTC,CASSFTQGGISGANVLTF
TRBJ2-7,NA,TRBV9,NA,TGTGCCAGCAGTCCGGGGATAGCCTACGAGCAGTACTTC,CASSPGIAYEQYF
TRBJ2-3,NA,TRBV5-1,TRBD2,TGCGCCAGCAGAGCTAGCGGAACTAGCACAGATACGCAGTATTTT,CASRASGTSTDTQYF
TRBJ2-3,NA,TRBV11-2,NA,TGTGCCAGCAGCTTAATTGGGAAAGATACGCAGTATTTT,CASSLIGKDTQYF
TRBJ1-3,NA,TRBV28,TRBD1,TGTGCCAGCAAAGACGGGACAGTTATAAACACCATATATTTT,CASKDGTVINTIYF
TRBJ1-1,NA,TRBV4-2,NA,TGTGCCAGCAGCCCTCAAGGGTCAGACACTGAAGCTTTCTTT,CASSPQGSDTEAFF
TRBJ2-1,NA,TRBV10-3,NA,TGTGCCATCAGTGAGATGTCGGGGGGCGGCGAGCAGTTCTTC,CAISEMSGGGEQFF
TRBJ1-1,once,TRBV28,NA,TGTGCCAGCAGGGGGGCGGGGGTGAACACTGAAGCTTTCTTT,CASRGAGVNTEAFF
TRBJ2-7,once,TRBV15,NA,TGTGCCACAGCGCCGGGGGGCAGAAAAGGGTACGAGCAGTACTTC,CATAPGGRKGYEQYF
TRBJ2-5,NA,TRBV19,TRBD1,TGTGCCAGTAGTATGACAGGGGGTGATATGACCCAGTACTTC,CASSMTGGDMTQYF
TRBJ2-1,NA,TRBV19,TRBD2,TGTGCCAGTACCCCCCTGCGAGCGGGAGAAGGGAATGAGCAGTTCTTC,CASTPLRAGEGNEQFF
TRBJ1-4,NA,TRBV4-1,NA,TGCGCCAGCAGCCAACGGTCAGTGCTCCCAACTAATGAAAAACTGTTTTTT,CASSQRSVLPTNEKLFF
TRBJ2-1,NA,TRBV7-7,TRBD2,TGTGCCAGCAGCCCGAGCGGGGGGGTGAGCTCCTACAATGAGCAGTTCTTC,CASSPSGGVSSYNEQFF
TRBJ2-1,NA,TRBV7-6,NA,TGTGCCAGCAGCTTTGGTTCCGGGGATGAGCAGTTCTTC,CASSFGSGDEQFF
TRBJ1-2,NA,TRBV2,NA,TGTGCCAGCAGTGATTGGTTCCCAAACTATGGCTACACCTTC,CASSDWFPNYGYTF
TRBJ2-3,NA,TRBV30,NA,TGTGCCTGGAGGCTCCCCCCGGATACGCAGTATTTT,CAWRLPPDTQYF
TRBJ2-1,NA,TRBV6-6,TRBD2,TGTGCCAGCAGTTACGCAACCCTCGGGGGGTCAAATGAGCAGTTCTTC,CASSYATLGGSNEQFF
TRBJ2-1,NA,TRBV4-1,NA,TGCGCCAGCAGCCAGAAGGACAGCAATGAGCAGTTCTTC,CASSQKDSNEQFF
TRBJ2-1,NA,TRBV9,TRBD2,TGTGCCAGCAGCACTCGGACTAGCGGTTACAATGAGCAGTTCTTC,CASSTRTSGYNEQFF
TRBJ2-1,once,TRBV6-6,NA,TGTGCCAGCAGTTACTCGCTTTCGGGGGGCGGGAATGAGCAGTTCTTC,CASSYSLSGGGNEQFF
TRBJ1-4,NA,TRBV10-3,NA,TGTGCCATCAGTGACGGCAGCTCGGGCGAAAAACTGTTTTTT,CAISDGSSGEKLFF